One and the same sample provided the 17 T cell receptor beta chains below, sequenced in a study of identical twins. TCRdb reanalysed the 5' RACE reads using MiXCR and keeps one entry per CDR3 protein. Here the sample spans around 490,000 distinct CDR3 sequences, roughly an eighth being singletons. These data were also filed under a second study, of yellow fever vaccine responses in identical twins.

What was sequenced was CD4+ T cells sorted from blood. Receptor source: a woman between 18 and 29 years old in good health.

This clonotype was recorded a few times. The chain links TRBV7-6 to TRBJ2-5, with D unclear. Looked up from germline, CDR1 is SGHVS and CDR2 is FNYEAQ. This CDR3 has 16 amino acids. V shed 4 bases and J shed 1 base, with 16 bases lying between them. This CDR3 reads CASSWKPPTPQETQYF. The CDR3 bases are TGTGCCAGCAGCTGGAAGCCGCCAACTCCCCAAGAGACCCAGTACTTC. The full variable domain, completed using reference TRBV7-6 and TRBJ2-5, is GAGVSQSPRYKVTKRGQDVALRCDPISGHVSLYWYRQALGQGPEFLTYFNYEAQQDKSGLPNDRFSAERPEGSISTLTIQRTEQRDSAMYRCASSWKPPTPQETQYFGPGTRLLVL.

The J gene is TRBJ2-7, the V gene TRBV4-3; a possible D gene is TRBD2 (5 bases). The V and J ends lost 0 bases and 7 bases respectively, with 13 bases between them. Germline values: CDR1 LGHNA, CDR2 YSLEER. The CDR3 is 14 residues long. The CDR3 spells CASSQEGGGGEQYF. The CDR3 DNA sequence: TGCGCCAGCAGCCAAGAGGGCGGCGGCGGGGAGCAGTACTTC.

The sample holds many counts of this clonotype. The rearrangement links TRBV5-1 to TRBJ2-1; 16 positions agree with TRBD2. The CDR3 sequence is 16 residues long. V gave up 4 bases and J gave up 7 bases; unmatched junction bases: 5. Germline assignment: CDR1 SGHRS and CDR2 YFSETQ. CDR3 loop: CASSPPGLAGGNEQFF. DNA of the CDR3: TGCGCCAGCAGCCCACCGGGACTAGCGGGGGGGAATGAGCAGTTCTTC.

The chain has TRBV7-2 and TRBJ2-7, with D possibly matching TRBD2 (7 bases). CDR1 and CDR2 from the germline V gene are SGHTA and FQGNSA. The CDR3 has 12 amino acids. V was cut by 8 bases and J by 3 bases, with 11 bases left in between. CDR3 region: CASRGGGYEQYF. The CDR3 region has the DNA TGTGCCAGCCGGGGAGGGGGCTACGAGCAGTACTTC. Combining the CDR3 with reference TRBV7-2 and TRBJ2-7 gives the whole variable domain GAGVSQSPSNKVTEKGKDVELRCDPISGHTALYWYRQSLGQGLEFLIYFQGNSAPDKSGLPSDRFSAERTGGSVSTLTIQRTQQEDSAVYLCASRGGGYEQYFGPGTRLTVT.

This clonotype has just a few counts. The V and J genes are TRBV9 and TRBJ2-3; D may be TRBD1 (5 bases). This CDR3 comprises 17 residues. CDR1 and CDR2 from the germline V gene are SGDLS and YYNGEE. V lost 0 bases and J 2 bases, leaving 16 bases between the germline ends. CDR3 nucleotide sequence: TGTGCCAGCAGCGTAGAGGGGTCCTTTACTTACACAGATACGCAGTATTTT. Amino acid sequence: CASSVEGSFTYTDTQYF.

V gene TRBV20-1 combines with J gene TRBJ2-5; D gene ambiguous. V was pared by 4 bases and J by 4 bases, with 10 bases between. CDR1 DFQATT and CDR2 SNEGSKA come from the germline V gene (reference sequence). The CDR3 has 12 amino acids. CDR3 nucleotide sequence: TGCAGTGCTACCCAGACTGGAGAGACCCAGTACTTC. This codes for CSATQTGETQYF.

This chain links TRBV10-3 with TRBJ2-7, with 8 nucleotides matching TRBD1. There are 14 residues in the CDR3. The germline CDR1 and CDR2 sequences are ENHRY and SYGVKD. Trimming removed 6 bases from V and 0 bases from J; junction bases left unmatched: 4. CDR3 sequence (DNA): TGTGCCATCAGGGACAGGGAAAGCTCCTACGAGCAGTACTTC. Its translation: CAIRDRESSYEQYF.

For this clonotype: The junction departs from germline at one end; a sequencing error may be responsible. The chain employs TRBV5-4 and TRBJ2-5; TRBD1 might be the D (5 bases). CDR3 length: 14 amino acids. The germline CDR1 and CDR2 sequences are SGHNT and YYREEE (reference sequence). CDR3 residues: CASSLVQGGETHYF. The CDR3 coding sequence is TGTGCCAGCAGCTTGGTCCAGGGTGGAGAGACCCATTACTTC.

The chain uses TRBV10-3 and TRBJ2-7; 8 positions match TRBD1. Germline V gene lookup returns CDR1 ENHRY and CDR2 SYGVKD. V lost 10 bases and J lost 1; bases outside the gene matches: 9. This CDR3 is 14 amino acids long. CDR3 sequence reads: CATLHRGNSYEQYF. The CDR3 coding sequence is TGTGCCACCCTCCACAGGGGGAATTCCTACGAGCAGTACTTC.

This clonotype occurred a few times. The chain employs TRBV13 and TRBJ1-1, with TRBD1 as a possible D gene (6 bases). The CDR3 has 14 residues. Germline V gene sequence: CDR1 PRHDT, CDR2 FYEKMQ (reference sequence). Trimming removed 4 bases at V and 7 bases at J, with 16 bases between. The CDR3 spells CASSSETGRGEAFF. The CDR3 nucleotides are TGTGCCAGCAGCTCGGAAACAGGGAGGGGTGAAGCTTTCTTT.

The chain is built from TRBV19 and TRBJ2-1; TRBD2 matches 14 bases. Germline-derived CDR1 and CDR2 are LNHDA and SQIVND (reference sequence). The CDR3 is made up of 16 amino acids. V lost 6 bases, J lost 8 bases, and 9 bases stayed unmatched. CDR3 bases: TGTGCCAGTAGGCTCTCGACTAGCGGGAGGGCCGATGAGCAGTTCTTC. This gives the protein CASRLSTSGRADEQFF.

This clonotype occurred a few times. A much larger clone differs from this one at a single base, so this may be a read error. This rearrangement joins TRBV7-9 to TRBJ1-2, with 7 bases that match TRBD1. After removal of 5 bases from V and 4 bases from J, the junction contained 4 bases not matched to a gene. This CDR3 has 13 amino acids. Germline values: CDR1 SEHNR, CDR2 FQNEAQ (reference sequence). The CDR3 spells CASSIDRAYGYTF. The CDR3 nucleotides are TGTGCCAGCAGCATAGACAGGGCCTATGGCTACACCTTC.

The chain uses TRBV28 and TRBJ2-1, with 8 bases aligning to TRBD1. Germline V CDR1 and CDR2: MDHEN, SYDVKM. The V and J ends lost 5 bases and 2 bases, in that order; junction bases with no gene match: 8. The CDR3 consists of 16 residues. CDR3: CASSGGQGPPYNEQFF. The CDR3 DNA follows: TGTGCCAGCAGTGGCGGACAGGGTCCTCCCTACAATGAGCAGTTCTTC. The variable domain in full, with the rest retrieved from reference TRBV28 and TRBJ2-1, is DVKVTQSSRYLVKRTGEKVFLECVQDMDHENMFWYRQDPGLGLRLIYFSYDVKMKEKGDIPEGYSVSREKKERFSLILESASTNQTSMYLCASSGGQGPPYNEQFFGPGTRLTVL.

The chain uses TRBV18 and TRBJ2-7; TRBD1 matches at 7 bases. Unmatched junction bases numbered 11, after V lost 6 bases and J lost 0 bases. Germline loops: CDR1 KGHSH, CDR2 LQKENI. The CDR3 is 16 amino acids. In nucleotides, the CDR3 is TGTGCCAGCTCGCACCTAGACAGGGTAAACTCCTACGAGCAGTACTTC. Translated: CASSHLDRVNSYEQYF.

This clonotype was counted ten times or more. V and J are TRBV6-1 and TRBJ2-7; 7 bases agree with TRBD2. Trimming removed 7 bases from V and 4 bases from J; junction bases left unmatched: 13. The germline gives CDR1 MNHNS, CDR2 SASEGT. This CDR3 comprises 15 residues. This CDR3 reads CASKPFGGEWYEQYF. The CDR3 DNA reads as TGTGCCAGCAAACCCTTTGGGGGGGAGTGGTACGAGCAGTACTTC.

The chain is built from TRBV5-1 and TRBJ2-5, with D unclear. The V and J ends lost 4 bases and 1 base respectively, with 8 bases between them. The CDR3 length is 13 residues. Germline CDR1 is SGHRS and CDR2 is YFSETQ. CDR3 in amino acids: CASSPARQETQYF. CDR3 bases: TGCGCCAGCAGCCCGGCCCGCCAAGAGACCCAGTACTTC.

This clonotype was counted a few times. This rearrangement joins TRBV24-1 to TRBJ2-3; TRBD2 aligns across 9 bases. The CDR3 contains 18 residues. Germline V gives CDR1 KGHDR, CDR2 SFDVKD. V trimming: 4 bases; J trimming: 0 bases; junction bases outside the gene matches: 10. CDR3: CATSDTRAGGRSTDTQYF. The DNA for the CDR3 is TGTGCCACCAGTGACACACGAGCGGGGGGAAGGAGCACAGATACGCAGTATTTT.